The entry below gives a single T cell receptor beta chain sequence along with its context. As yet, its antigen is unknown. These data are taken from a study of a mutant IDH1 vaccine in newly diagnosed glioma. Study in general: Antecedent treatment encompassed radiotherapy, temozolomide, or their combination; the majority received both. Overall study results and limits: Altogether, around 93% of patients exhibited vaccine-induced immune responses.

The ends lost 6 bases at V and 5 bases at J; junction bases unmatched: 5. This CDR3 region has 14 residues. Germline assignment: CDR1 SEHNR and CDR2 FQNEAQ (reference sequence). Libraries were prepared by immunoSEQ multiplex PCR; TCRdb keeps only in-frame clonotypes and omits some of them. Altogether under 85,000 clones are present, approximately 85% being singletons, with the ten largest covering around 0.77%. Time point noted: week 23, last vaccination. In every dose of vaccine, 300 ug of mutant IDH1 20-mer peptide was given alongside topical imiquimod. This TCR came from a woman in her 50s with glioma. The chain employs TRBV7-9 and TRBJ1-4; the match to TRBD1 covers 8 bases. The specimen was PBMCs, collected from a glioma patient whose treatment included an IDH1 peptide vaccine. The CDR3 reads CASSRTGSNEKLFF. The CDR3 nucleotides read TGTGCCAGCAGTCGGACAGGGTCGAATGAAAAACTGTTTTTT.